This TCR beta chain appears in the sequencing data of a study of blood T cell repertoires in COVID-19. As for the study in general: T cells, B-cell-depleted T cells, or PBMCs provided the cDNA or gDNA that served as material.

Here immunoSEQ multiplex PCR was the method, and the copy in TCRdb shows in-frame clones only, minus some. The data hold roughly 230,000 clones, with around 90% observed a single time. The V gene end was trimmed by 7 bases and the J gene end by 9 bases; junction bases not matched to a gene: 12. Germline V gene sequence: CDR1 MNHEY, CDR2 SVGAGI. This CDR3 has 15 residues. The source material was peripheral blood. The TCR comes from a man aged 70-80 years with acute or convalescent COVID-19. The V gene is TRBV6-5, the J gene TRBJ2-1; the match to TRBD1 covers 10 bases. CDR3 DNA: TGTGCCAGCAAAGTTCGACAGGGGGCAAGAGGTGAGCAGTTCTTC. It translates to CASKVRQGARGEQFF.